This is a list of T cell receptor beta chains from one sample in a study of T cell responses to AZD1222 COVID-19 vaccine. Libraries were prepared by immunoSEQ multiplex PCR; TCRdb keeps only in-frame clonotypes and omits some of them. In the table there are roughly 130,000 clones, 88% of which are singletons. The sequences come from peripheral blood, collected on day 0 of AZD1222 vaccination. The origin of the receptors is an adult in good health. Each CDR3 is given with its conserved first and last residue. D genes are given only for firm matches. Size tells how often a clone was seen (once, few, many) or the class of an expanded clone, and some rows leave it out.

v_gene: TRBV19; d_gene: NA; abundance: NA; j_gene: TRBJ1-4; len: 14; CDR3aa: CATRGISTNEKLFF; CDR3nt: TGTGCCACTAGAGGGATTTCAACTAATGAAAAACTGTTTTTT
v_gene: TRBV5-1; d_gene: NA; abundance: NA; j_gene: TRBJ1-1; len: 15; CDR3aa: CASRPLMGLDTEAFF; CDR3nt: TGCGCCAGCAGACCCCTAATGGGGTTGGACACTGAAGCTTTCTTT
v_gene: TRBV6-5; d_gene: NA; abundance: NA; j_gene: TRBJ2-1; len: 15; CDR3aa: CAGHGGPSSYNEQFF; CDR3nt: TGTGCCGGACACGGGGGACCAAGCTCCTACAATGAGCAGTTCTTC
v_gene: TRBV20-1; d_gene: NA; abundance: NA; j_gene: TRBJ2-7; len: 11; CDR3aa: CSVEAGPEQYF; CDR3nt: TGCAGCGTCGAAGCGGGTCCCGAGCAGTACTTC
v_gene: TRBV3-1/TRBV3-2; d_gene: TRBD2; abundance: NA; j_gene: TRBJ2-7; len: 16; CDR3aa: CASSQRGLADSYEQYF; CDR3nt: TGTGCCAGCAGCCAGAGGGGACTAGCGGACTCCTACGAGCAGTACTTC
v_gene: TRBV10-3; d_gene: NA; abundance: NA; j_gene: TRBJ2-1; len: 14; CDR3aa: CAIKWTPTGNEQFF; CDR3nt: TGTGCCATCAAGTGGACGCCTACGGGCAATGAGCAGTTCTTC
v_gene: TRBV11-2; d_gene: NA; abundance: NA; j_gene: TRBJ1-6; len: 15; CDR3aa: CASSLEMVGNSPLHF; CDR3nt: TGTGCCAGCAGCTTGGAAATGGTCGGGAATTCACCCCTCCACTTT
v_gene: TRBV4-3; d_gene: NA; abundance: NA; j_gene: TRBJ2-1; len: 16; CDR3aa: CASSRVRGWTYNEQFF; CDR3nt: TGCGCCAGCAGCCGCGTCCGGGGATGGACCTACAATGAGCAGTTCTTC
v_gene: TRBV2; d_gene: TRBD1; abundance: NA; j_gene: TRBJ2-1; len: 15; CDR3aa: CASRTYRGPYNEQFF; CDR3nt: TGTGCCAGCAGGACGTACAGGGGGCCGTACAATGAGCAGTTCTTC
v_gene: TRBV16; d_gene: NA; abundance: once; j_gene: TRBJ2-1; len: 16; CDR3aa: CASSPLESQVDHEQFF; CDR3nt: TGTGCCAGCAGCCCCTTGGAATCCCAGGTCGACCATGAGCAGTTCTTC
v_gene: TRBV7-2; d_gene: NA; abundance: NA; j_gene: TRBJ2-5; len: 15; CDR3aa: CASSLALGQQETQYF; CDR3nt: TGTGCCAGCAGCTTAGCGCTAGGGCAGCAAGAGACCCAGTACTTC
v_gene: TRBV5-4; d_gene: NA; abundance: NA; j_gene: TRBJ2-3; len: 13; CDR3aa: CASSPDSTDTQYF; CDR3nt: TGTGCCAGCAGCCCGGATAGCACAGATACGCAGTATTTT
v_gene: TRBV5-1; d_gene: NA; abundance: NA; j_gene: TRBJ2-7; len: 14; CDR3aa: CASSLGPPLYEQYF; CDR3nt: TGCGCCAGCAGCTTGGGACCGCCCCTCTACGAGCAGTACTTC
v_gene: TRBV3-1/TRBV3-2; d_gene: TRBD2; abundance: NA; j_gene: TRBJ2-3; len: 18; CDR3aa: CASSQESRLAGATDTQYF; CDR3nt: TGTGCCAGCAGCCAAGAGTCTCGGCTAGCGGGGGCCACAGATACGCAGTATTTT
v_gene: TRBV5-8; d_gene: NA; abundance: NA; j_gene: TRBJ1-3; len: 16; CDR3aa: CASSLSEGHRKDTIYF; CDR3nt: TGTGCCAGCAGCTTGTCGGAGGGACATAGGAAGGACACCATATATTTT
v_gene: TRBV10-2; d_gene: TRBD2; abundance: NA; j_gene: TRBJ2-7; len: 15; CDR3aa: CASKEASGQTYEQYF; CDR3nt: TGCGCCAGCAAAGAGGCTAGCGGGCAAACCTACGAGCAGTACTTC
v_gene: TRBV9; d_gene: NA; abundance: NA; j_gene: TRBJ1-1; len: 14; CDR3aa: CASSVEGAHTEAFF; CDR3nt: TGTGCCAGCAGCGTAGAAGGGGCCCACACTGAAGCTTTCTTT
v_gene: TRBV7-2; d_gene: NA; abundance: NA; j_gene: TRBJ2-1; len: 14; CDR3aa: CASSLAGPPGEQFF; CDR3nt: TGTGCCAGCAGCTTAGCGGGGCCTCCGGGTGAGCAGTTCTTC
v_gene: TRBV11-2; d_gene: NA; abundance: few; j_gene: TRBJ1-2; len: 14; CDR3aa: CASSTPQGAGGYTF; CDR3nt: TGTGCCAGCAGCACTCCACAGGGAGCAGGGGGCTACACCTTC
v_gene: TRBV9; d_gene: TRBD1; abundance: NA; j_gene: TRBJ2-7; len: 15; CDR3aa: CASSAATGTIYEQYF; CDR3nt: TGTGCCAGCAGCGCGGCGACAGGGACGATTTACGAGCAGTACTTC
v_gene: TRBV3-1/TRBV3-2; d_gene: TRBD2; abundance: NA; j_gene: TRBJ2-2; len: 18; CDR3aa: CASSQVVVAGVSAGELFF; CDR3nt: TGTGCCAGCAGCCAAGTTGTTGTAGCGGGAGTCTCTGCCGGGGAGCTGTTTTTT
v_gene: TRBV11-2; d_gene: NA; abundance: NA; j_gene: TRBJ1-5; len: 15; CDR3aa: CASSLSANTNQPQHF; CDR3nt: TGTGCCAGCAGCTTATCGGCGAACACCAATCAGCCCCAGCATTTT
v_gene: TRBV24-1; d_gene: NA; abundance: NA; j_gene: TRBJ1-5; len: 14; CDR3aa: CATSEPGSNQPQHF; CDR3nt: TGTGCCACCAGTGAACCAGGGAGCAATCAGCCCCAGCATTTT
v_gene: TRBV6-5; d_gene: TRBD1; abundance: few; j_gene: TRBJ1-2; len: 15; CDR3aa: CASSPGGQPNYGYTF; CDR3nt: TGTGCCAGCAGTCCCGGGGGACAGCCTAACTATGGCTACACCTTC
v_gene: TRBV28; d_gene: TRBD1; abundance: few; j_gene: TRBJ1-1; len: 14; CDR3aa: CASSPGTVNTEAFF; CDR3nt: TGTGCCAGCAGTCCGGGGACAGTGAACACTGAAGCTTTCTTT
v_gene: TRBV19; d_gene: NA; abundance: NA; j_gene: TRBJ1-1; len: 12; CDR3aa: CASRRMNTEAFF; CDR3nt: TGTGCCAGTCGCCGTATGAACACTGAAGCTTTCTTT
v_gene: TRBV9; d_gene: NA; abundance: NA; j_gene: TRBJ2-3; len: 13; CDR3aa: CASSGGPADTQYF; CDR3nt: TGTGCCAGCAGCGGGGGTCCAGCAGATACGCAGTATTTT
v_gene: TRBV11-2; d_gene: NA; abundance: NA; j_gene: TRBJ1-3; len: 14; CDR3aa: CASSFQGIGNTIYF; CDR3nt: TGTGCCAGCAGCTTCCAGGGTATTGGAAACACCATATATTTT
v_gene: TRBV30; d_gene: NA; abundance: NA; j_gene: TRBJ1-2; len: 15; CDR3aa: CAWSVREKPNYGYTF; CDR3nt: TGTGCCTGGAGTGTAAGAGAGAAACCTAACTATGGCTACACCTTC
v_gene: TRBV7-2; d_gene: NA; abundance: NA; j_gene: TRBJ1-5; len: 15; CDR3aa: CASSLRVGLNQPQHF; CDR3nt: TGTGCCAGCAGCTTACGGGTGGGTCTCAATCAGCCCCAGCATTTT
v_gene: TRBV6-5; d_gene: NA; abundance: NA; j_gene: TRBJ1-1; len: 14; CDR3aa: CASSYRAGSTEAFF; CDR3nt: TGTGCCAGCAGTTACCGGGCAGGGAGCACTGAAGCTTTCTTT
v_gene: TRBV9; d_gene: NA; abundance: NA; j_gene: TRBJ2-1; len: 16; CDR3aa: CASSVGGLDSYNEQFF; CDR3nt: TGTGCCAGCAGCGTTGGGGGGCTTGACTCCTACAATGAGCAGTTCTTC
v_gene: TRBV6-5; d_gene: NA; abundance: NA; j_gene: TRBJ1-5; len: 15; CDR3aa: CASSYGRPSNQPQHF; CDR3nt: TGTGCCAGCAGTTACGGGCGGCCGAGCAATCAGCCCCAGCATTTT